This T cell receptor (beta chain) was identified during a study of T cells in Graves' hyperthyroidism and ophthalmopathy. Notes on the study in general: The model predicted ophthalmopathy a median around seven months before onset.

Participants, patients aged 18 to 65, had newly diagnosed hyperthyroidism with a duration under 2 months. Out of 10 ml of fresh peripheral blood came the PBMCs. In its sample, this clonotype was seen a few times. Its specificity is unknown. Germline V lookup: CDR1 MNHEY, CDR2 SMNVEV (reference sequence). Trimming took 6 bases from V and 0 from J, leaving 18 bases between them. CDR3 length equals 16 residues. There were TCR beta CDR3 regions amplified from RNA transcripts. HTBI primers were the set used in a first-round RT-PCR of the TCR CDR3. TCRdb reprocessed the multiplex PCR reads via MiXCR and lists one record per CDR3 protein. Of a few hundred thousand distinct CDR3 sequences listed, more than 11% are singletons.

The clonotype was recovered from a woman in her 30s with Graves' hyperthyroidism that later progressed to Graves' ophthalmopathy. Sequenced sample: blood. The chain employs TRBV27 and TRBJ2-7; tentatively, D is TRBD2 (6 bases). This chain's CDR3 is CASSQFPGTGSYEQYF. Written as DNA, the CDR3 is TGTGCCAGCAGCCAATTCCCCGGGACTGGCTCCTACGAGCAGTACTTC.